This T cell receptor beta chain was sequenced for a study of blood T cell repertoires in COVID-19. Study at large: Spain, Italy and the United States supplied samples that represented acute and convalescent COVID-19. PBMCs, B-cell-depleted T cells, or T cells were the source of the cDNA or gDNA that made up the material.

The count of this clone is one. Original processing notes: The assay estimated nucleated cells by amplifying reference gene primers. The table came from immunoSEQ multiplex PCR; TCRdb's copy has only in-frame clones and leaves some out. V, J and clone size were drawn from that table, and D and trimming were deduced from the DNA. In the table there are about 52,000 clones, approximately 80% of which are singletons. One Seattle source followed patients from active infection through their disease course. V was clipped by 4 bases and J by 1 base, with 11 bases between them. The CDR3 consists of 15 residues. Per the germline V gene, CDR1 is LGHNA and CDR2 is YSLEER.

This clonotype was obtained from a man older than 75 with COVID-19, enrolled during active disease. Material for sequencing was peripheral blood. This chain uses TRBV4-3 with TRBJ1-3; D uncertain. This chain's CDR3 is CASSRLGGSGNTIYF. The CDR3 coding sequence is TGCGCCAGCAGCCGCCTCGGAGGGTCTGGAAACACCATATATTTT.